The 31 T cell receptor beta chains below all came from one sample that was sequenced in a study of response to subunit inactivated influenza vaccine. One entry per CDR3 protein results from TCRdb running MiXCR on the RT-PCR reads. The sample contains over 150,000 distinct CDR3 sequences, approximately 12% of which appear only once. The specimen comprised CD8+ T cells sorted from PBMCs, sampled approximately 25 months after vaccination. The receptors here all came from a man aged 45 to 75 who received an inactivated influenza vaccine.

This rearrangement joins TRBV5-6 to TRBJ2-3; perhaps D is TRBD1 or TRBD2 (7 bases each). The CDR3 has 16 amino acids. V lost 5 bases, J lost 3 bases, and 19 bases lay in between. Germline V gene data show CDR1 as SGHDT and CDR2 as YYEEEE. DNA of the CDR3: TGTGCCAGCAGTCCCGAGCAGGGGGGGGTAACAGATACGCAGTATTTT. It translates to CASSPEQGGVTDTQYF.

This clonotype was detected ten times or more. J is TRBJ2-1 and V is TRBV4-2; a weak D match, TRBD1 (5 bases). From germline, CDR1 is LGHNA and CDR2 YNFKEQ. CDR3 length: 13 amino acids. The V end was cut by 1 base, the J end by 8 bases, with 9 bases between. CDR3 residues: CASSQVRGYEQFF. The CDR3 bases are TGTGCCAGCAGCCAAGTTAGGGGATATGAGCAGTTCTTC.

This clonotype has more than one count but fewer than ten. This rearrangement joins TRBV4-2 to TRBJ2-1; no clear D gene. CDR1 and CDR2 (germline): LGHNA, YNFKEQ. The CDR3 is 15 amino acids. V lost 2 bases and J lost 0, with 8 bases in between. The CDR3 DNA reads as TGTGCCAGCAGCCAACACCAGAGCTCCTACAATGAGCAGTTCTTC. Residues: CASSQHQSSYNEQFF.

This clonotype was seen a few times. CDR3 loop: CASRIGTGGNQPQHF. The CDR3 nucleotides read TGTGCCAGCAGGATCGGGACAGGGGGGAATCAGCCCCAGCATTTT. The chain has TRBV28 and TRBJ1-5, with 11 bases identical to TRBD1. The J segment lost 4 bases and the V segment lost 6 bases, leaving 5 bases of the junction unmatched. The CDR3 totals 15 residues. Germline assignment: CDR1 MDHEN and CDR2 SYDVKM.

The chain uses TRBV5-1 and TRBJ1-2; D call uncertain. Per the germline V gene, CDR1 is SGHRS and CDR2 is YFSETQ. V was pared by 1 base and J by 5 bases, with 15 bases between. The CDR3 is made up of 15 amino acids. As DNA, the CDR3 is TGCGCCAGCAGCTTGAATAACGGCGGGGTTTATGGCTACACCTTC. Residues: CASSLNNGGVYGYTF.

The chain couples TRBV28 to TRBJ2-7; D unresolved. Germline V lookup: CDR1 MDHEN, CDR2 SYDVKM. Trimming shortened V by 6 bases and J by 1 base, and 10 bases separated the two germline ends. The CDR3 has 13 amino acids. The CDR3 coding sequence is TGTGCCAGCAGGGGAACACTTTCCTACGAGCAGTACTTC. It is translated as CASRGTLSYEQYF.

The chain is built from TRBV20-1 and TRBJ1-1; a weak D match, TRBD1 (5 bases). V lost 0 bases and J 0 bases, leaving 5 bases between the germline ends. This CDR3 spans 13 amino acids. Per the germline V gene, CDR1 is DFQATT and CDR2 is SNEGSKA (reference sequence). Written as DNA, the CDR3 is TGCAGTGCTAGAGAGACAGTGAACACTGAAGCTTTCTTT. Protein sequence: CSARETVNTEAFF.

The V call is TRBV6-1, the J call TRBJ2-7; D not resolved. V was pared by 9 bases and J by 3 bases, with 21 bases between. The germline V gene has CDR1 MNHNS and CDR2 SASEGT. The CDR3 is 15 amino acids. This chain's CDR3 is CARRSNMLHHYEQYF. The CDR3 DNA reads TGTGCCAGACGATCCAATATGCTTCACCACTACGAGCAGTACTTC.

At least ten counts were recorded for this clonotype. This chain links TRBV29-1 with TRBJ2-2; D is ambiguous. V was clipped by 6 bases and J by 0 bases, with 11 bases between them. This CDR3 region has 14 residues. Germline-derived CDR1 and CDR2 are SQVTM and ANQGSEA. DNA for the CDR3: TGCAGCGTACTTGCCGGGTCGAACACCGGGGAGCTGTTTTTT. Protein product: CSVLAGSNTGELFF.

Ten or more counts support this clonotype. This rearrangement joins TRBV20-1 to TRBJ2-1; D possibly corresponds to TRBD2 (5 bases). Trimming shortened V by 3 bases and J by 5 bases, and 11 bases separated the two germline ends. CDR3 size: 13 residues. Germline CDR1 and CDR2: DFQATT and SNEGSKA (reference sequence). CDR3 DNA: TGCAGTGCTAGGGACTTGGTCCACAATGAGCAGTTCTTC. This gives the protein CSARDLVHNEQFF.

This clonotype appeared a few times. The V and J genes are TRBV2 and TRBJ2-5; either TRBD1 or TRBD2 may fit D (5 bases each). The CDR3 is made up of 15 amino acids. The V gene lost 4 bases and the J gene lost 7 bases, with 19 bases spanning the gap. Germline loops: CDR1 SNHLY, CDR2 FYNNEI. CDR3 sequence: CASSGLAPSQGTQYF. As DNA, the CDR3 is TGTGCCAGCAGTGGGCTAGCCCCCAGCCAGGGGACCCAGTACTTC.

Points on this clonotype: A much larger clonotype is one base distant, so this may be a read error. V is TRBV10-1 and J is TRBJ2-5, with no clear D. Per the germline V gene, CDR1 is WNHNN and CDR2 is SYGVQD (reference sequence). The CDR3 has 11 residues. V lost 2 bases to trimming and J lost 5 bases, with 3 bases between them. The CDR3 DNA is TGCGCCAGCAGTGAGAGGGAGACCCAGTACTTC. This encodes CASSERETQYF.

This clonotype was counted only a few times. The CDR3 reads CAISESLGGTNYGYTF. DNA for the CDR3: TGTGCCATCAGTGAGTCCCTGGGGGGGACTAACTATGGCTACACCTTC. The rearrangement links TRBV10-3 to TRBJ1-2, with a possible D match to TRBD1 (5 bases). The length of the CDR3 is 16 residues. Trimming pared 0 bases from V and 0 bases from J, leaving 11 bases between. Germline V gene data show CDR1 as ENHRY and CDR2 as SYGVKD.

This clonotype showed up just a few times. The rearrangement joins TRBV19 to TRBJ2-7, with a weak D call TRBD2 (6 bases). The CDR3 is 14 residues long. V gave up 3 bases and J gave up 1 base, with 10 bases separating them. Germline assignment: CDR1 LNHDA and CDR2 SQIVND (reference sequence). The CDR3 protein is CASSIREQSYEQYF. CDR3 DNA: TGTGCCAGTAGTATCCGGGAGCAGTCCTACGAGCAGTACTTC.

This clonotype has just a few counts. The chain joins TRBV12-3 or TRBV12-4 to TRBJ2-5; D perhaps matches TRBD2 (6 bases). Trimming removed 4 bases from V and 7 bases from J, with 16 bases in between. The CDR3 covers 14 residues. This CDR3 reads CASSSGHGGATQYF. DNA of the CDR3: TGTGCCAGCAGTTCCGGGCACGGAGGGGCGACCCAGTACTTC.

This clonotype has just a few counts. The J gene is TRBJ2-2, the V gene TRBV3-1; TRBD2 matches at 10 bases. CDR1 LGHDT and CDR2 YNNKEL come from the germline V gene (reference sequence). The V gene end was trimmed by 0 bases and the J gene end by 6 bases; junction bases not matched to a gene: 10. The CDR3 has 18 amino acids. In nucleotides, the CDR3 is TGTGCCAGCAGCCAAGATTGGCCCAGCGGGAGGGCCGCCGGGGAGCTGTTTTTT. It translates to CASSQDWPSGRAAGELFF.

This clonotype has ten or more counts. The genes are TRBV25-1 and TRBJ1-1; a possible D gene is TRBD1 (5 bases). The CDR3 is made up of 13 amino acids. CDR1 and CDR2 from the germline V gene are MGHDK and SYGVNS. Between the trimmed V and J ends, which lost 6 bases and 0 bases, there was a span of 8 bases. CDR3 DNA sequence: TGTGCCAGCAGCCCGGGACTGAACACTGAAGCTTTCTTT. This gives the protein CASSPGLNTEAFF.

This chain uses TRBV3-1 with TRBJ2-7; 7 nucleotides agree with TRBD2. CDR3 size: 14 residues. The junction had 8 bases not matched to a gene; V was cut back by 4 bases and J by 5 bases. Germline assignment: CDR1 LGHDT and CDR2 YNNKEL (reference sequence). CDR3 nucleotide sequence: TGTGCCAGCAGCCGAATAAGCGGGACCGACGAGCAGTACTTC. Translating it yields CASSRISGTDEQYF.

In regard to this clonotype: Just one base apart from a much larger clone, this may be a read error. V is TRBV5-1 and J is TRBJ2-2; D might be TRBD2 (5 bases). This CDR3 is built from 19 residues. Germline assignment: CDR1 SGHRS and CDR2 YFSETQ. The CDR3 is CASSLAALGSTRNTGKLFF. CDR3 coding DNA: TGCGCCAGCAGCTTGGCCGCTTTAGGTTCGACCAGGAACACCGGGAAGCTGTTTTTT.

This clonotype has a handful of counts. This chain's CDR3 is CASSSGLSTDTQYF. In DNA form, the CDR3 reads TGTGCCAGCAGCTCAGGACTGAGCACAGATACGCAGTATTTT. The V and J genes are TRBV13 and TRBJ2-3; possible D gene TRBD2, 5 bases. V shed 4 bases and J shed 0 bases, with 8 bases lying between them. The germline V gene encodes CDR1 PRHDT and CDR2 FYEKMQ (reference sequence). CDR3 length equals 14 residues.

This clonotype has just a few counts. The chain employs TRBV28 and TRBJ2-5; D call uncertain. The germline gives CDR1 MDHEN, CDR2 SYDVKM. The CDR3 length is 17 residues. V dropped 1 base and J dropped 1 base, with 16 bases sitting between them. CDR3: CASSLYPALGVQETQYF. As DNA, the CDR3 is TGTGCCAGCAGTTTATATCCCGCCTTGGGCGTCCAAGAGACCCAGTACTTC.

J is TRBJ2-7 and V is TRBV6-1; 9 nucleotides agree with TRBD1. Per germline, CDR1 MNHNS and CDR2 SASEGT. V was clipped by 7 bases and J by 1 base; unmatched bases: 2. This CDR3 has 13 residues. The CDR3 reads CASMTGGSYEQYF. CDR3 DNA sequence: TGTGCCAGCATGACAGGGGGGTCCTACGAGCAGTACTTC.

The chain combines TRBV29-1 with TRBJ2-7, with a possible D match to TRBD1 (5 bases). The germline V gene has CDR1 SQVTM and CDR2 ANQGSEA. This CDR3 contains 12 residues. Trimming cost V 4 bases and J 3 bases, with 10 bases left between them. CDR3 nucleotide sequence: TGCAGCGTTGCAGGACAAAACTACGAGCAGTACTTC. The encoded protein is CSVAGQNYEQYF.

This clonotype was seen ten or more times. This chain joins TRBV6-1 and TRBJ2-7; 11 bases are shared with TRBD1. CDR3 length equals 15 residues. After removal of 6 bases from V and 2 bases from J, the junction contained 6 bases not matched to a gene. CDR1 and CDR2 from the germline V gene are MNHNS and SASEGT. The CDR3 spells CASRGPGQGAYEQYF. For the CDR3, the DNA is TGTGCCAGCAGGGGACCGGGACAGGGGGCCTACGAGCAGTACTTC.

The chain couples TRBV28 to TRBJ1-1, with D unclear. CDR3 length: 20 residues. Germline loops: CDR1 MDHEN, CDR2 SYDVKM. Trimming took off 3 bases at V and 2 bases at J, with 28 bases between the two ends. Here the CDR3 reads CASSFPMAGGSLYRNTEAFF. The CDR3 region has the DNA TGTGCCAGCAGTTTTCCCATGGCAGGTGGCTCACTCTACCGAAACACTGAAGCTTTCTTT.

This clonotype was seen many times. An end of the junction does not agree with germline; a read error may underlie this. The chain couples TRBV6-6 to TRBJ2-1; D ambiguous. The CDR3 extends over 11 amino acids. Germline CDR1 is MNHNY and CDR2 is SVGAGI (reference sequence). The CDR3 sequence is CASTYSGRQFF. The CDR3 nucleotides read TGTGCCAGCACTTACTCAGGACGGCAGTTCTTC.

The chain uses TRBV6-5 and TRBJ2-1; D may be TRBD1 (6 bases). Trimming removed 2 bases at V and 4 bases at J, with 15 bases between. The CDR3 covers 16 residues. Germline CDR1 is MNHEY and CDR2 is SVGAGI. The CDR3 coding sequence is TGTGCCAGCAGTTACGCCGGACAGTGGGGGTACAATGAGCAGTTCTTC. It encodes CASSYAGQWGYNEQFF.

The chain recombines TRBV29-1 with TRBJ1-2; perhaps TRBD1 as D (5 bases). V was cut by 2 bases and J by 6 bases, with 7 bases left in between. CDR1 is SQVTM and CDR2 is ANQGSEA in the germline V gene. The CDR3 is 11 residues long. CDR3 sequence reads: CSVEQGDGYTF. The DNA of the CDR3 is TGCAGCGTTGAACAGGGAGATGGCTACACCTTC. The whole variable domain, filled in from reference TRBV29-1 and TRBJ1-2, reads SAVISQKPSRDICQRGTSLTIQCQVDSQVTMMFWYRQQPGQSLTLIATANQGSEATYESGFVIDKFPISRPNLTFSTLTVSNMSPEDSSIYLCSVEQGDGYTFGSGTRLTVV.

CDR3 region: CASSLGGLNQFF. CDR3 nucleotide sequence: TGTGCCAGCAGTTTAGGGGGGCTGAACCAGTTCTTC. V usage is TRBV27 and J usage is TRBJ2-1; D tentatively fits TRBD1 or TRBD2 (6 bases each). Germline values: CDR1 MNHEY, CDR2 SMNVEV (reference sequence). Between the trimmed V and J ends, which lost 2 bases and 13 bases, there was a span of 12 bases. The CDR3 consists of 12 residues.

The DNA for the CDR3 is TGTGCCAGCACTTTTTCAGATACGCAGTATTTT. As protein: CASTFSDTQYF. The V gene is TRBV28, the J gene TRBJ2-3; D is unresolved. Germline lookup yields CDR1 MDHEN and CDR2 SYDVKM. The CDR3 consists of 11 residues. V was shortened by 7 bases and J by 4 bases, with 6 bases between the two germline ends.

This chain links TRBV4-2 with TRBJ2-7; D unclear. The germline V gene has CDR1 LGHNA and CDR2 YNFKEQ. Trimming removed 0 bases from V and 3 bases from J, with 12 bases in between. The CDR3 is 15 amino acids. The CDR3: CASSQEIHPNYEQYF. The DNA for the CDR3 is TGTGCCAGCAGCCAAGAAATACACCCCAACTACGAGCAGTACTTC.